Each of the 10 T cell receptor beta chains below was sequenced from the same sample in a study of blood T cell repertoires in COVID-19. This table comes from immunoSEQ multiplex PCR, and its TCRdb copy is limited to in-frame clones, with some not included. There are 150,000 or so clones in the sample; 86% occur only once, and more than 0.75% lies in the top ten. The material sequenced was peripheral blood. All receptors derive from a man aged 18 to 30 with acute or convalescent COVID-19.

The rearrangement uses TRBV3-1 (or the pseudogene TRBV3-2) and TRBJ2-1; D not resolved. This CDR3 is 12 amino acids long. Germline CDR1 is LGHDT and CDR2 is YNNKEL (reference sequence). The V gene lost 4 bases and the J gene lost 7 bases, with 8 bases spanning the gap. The CDR3 nucleotides read TGTGCCAGCAGCCTGACAACTAATGAGCAGTTCTTC. Protein: CASSLTTNEQFF.

The chain links TRBV6-4 to TRBJ2-7, with TRBD1 matching 9 bases. After removal of 7 bases from V and 7 bases from J, the junction contained 11 bases not matched to a gene. CDR3 length: 14 residues. The germline CDR1 and CDR2 sequences are MRHNA and SNTAGT. CDR3 coding DNA: TGTGCCAGCATTATCCCGGGACAGGGCAAGGAGCAGTACTTC. Translated, it gives CASIIPGQGKEQYF.

The chain uses TRBV3-1 (or the pseudogene TRBV3-2) and TRBJ1-1; TRBD1 aligns across 7 bases. The CDR3 runs to 14 residues. The junction had 5 bases not matched to a gene; V was cut back by 6 bases and J by 1 base. CDR1 LGHDT and CDR2 YNNKEL come from the germline V gene (reference sequence). The CDR3 coding sequence is TGTGCCAGCAGAGAAACAGGGGCGAACACTGAAGCTTTCTTT. It is translated as CASRETGANTEAFF.

The chain uses TRBV28 and TRBJ2-1, with 11 bases matching TRBD2. After removal of 5 bases from V and 0 bases from J, the junction contained 3 bases not matched to a gene. The germline V gene has CDR1 MDHEN and CDR2 SYDVKM. The CDR3 spans 16 residues. CDR3 residues: CASSVGLAGSYNEQFF. As DNA, the CDR3 is TGTGCCAGCAGTGTCGGACTAGCGGGCTCCTACAATGAGCAGTTCTTC.

The chain links TRBV4-2 to TRBJ2-4, with 14 bases that match TRBD2. The CDR3 consists of 20 residues. Unmatched junction bases numbered 10, after V lost 3 bases and J lost 0 bases. Germline V gives CDR1 LGHNA, CDR2 YNFKEQ. The CDR3 bases are TGTGCCAGCAGCCAGGACTCCGGGACTAGCGGGGGCCTAGCCAAAAACATTCAGTACTTC. Its translation is CASSQDSGTSGGLAKNIQYF.

The chain has TRBV23-1 and TRBJ1-2; D is ambiguous. TRBV23-1 is an ORF for which the function is uncertain. The ends were cut back, 2 bases at V and 0 bases at J, with 16 bases in the middle. The CDR3 length is 17 residues. CDR3 residues: CASSQPGGVHSNYGYTF. Here the CDR3 DNA reads TGCGCCAGCAGTCAACCAGGCGGGGTACATTCTAACTATGGCTACACCTTC.

This chain links TRBV3-1 (or the pseudogene TRBV3-2) with TRBJ2-1; 7 nucleotides match TRBD2. After removal of 0 bases from V and 2 bases from J, the junction contained 4 bases not matched to a gene. From germline, CDR1 is LGHDT and CDR2 YNNKEL (reference sequence). This CDR3 has 16 residues. The CDR3 region is CASSQESGVAYNEQFF. The CDR3 bases are TGTGCCAGCAGCCAAGAAAGCGGGGTGGCCTACAATGAGCAGTTCTTC.

This chain connects TRBV28 to TRBJ1-1; 7 bases fit TRBD1. This CDR3 spans 13 amino acids. Germline CDR1 is MDHEN and CDR2 is SYDVKM. V lost 7 bases, J lost 3 bases, and 5 bases stayed unmatched. CDR3 residues: CASNRGSYTEAFF. The CDR3 DNA reads as TGTGCCAGCAACAGGGGATCCTACACTGAAGCTTTCTTT.

This chain uses TRBV28 with TRBJ2-5; TRBD2 aligns across 11 bases. J lost 5 bases, V lost 6 bases, and 11 bases had no gene match. This CDR3 has 16 residues. Looked up from germline, CDR1 is MDHEN and CDR2 is SYDVKM. CDR3 coding DNA: TGTGCCAGCAGGGTACTAGCGGGGGCCCCCCGGGAGACCCAGTACTTC. Translation: CASRVLAGAPRETQYF.

The gene calls are TRBV14 and TRBJ2-2, with TRBD1 as a possible D gene (5 bases). The germline V gene has CDR1 SGHDN and CDR2 FVKESK. The CDR3 spans 16 residues. The ends were cut back, 5 bases at V and 2 bases at J, with 15 bases in the middle. The CDR3, as DNA: TGTGCCAGCAGCTTCCACCGTCAGGGAAACACCGGGGAGCTGTTTTTT. Protein product: CASSFHRQGNTGELFF.